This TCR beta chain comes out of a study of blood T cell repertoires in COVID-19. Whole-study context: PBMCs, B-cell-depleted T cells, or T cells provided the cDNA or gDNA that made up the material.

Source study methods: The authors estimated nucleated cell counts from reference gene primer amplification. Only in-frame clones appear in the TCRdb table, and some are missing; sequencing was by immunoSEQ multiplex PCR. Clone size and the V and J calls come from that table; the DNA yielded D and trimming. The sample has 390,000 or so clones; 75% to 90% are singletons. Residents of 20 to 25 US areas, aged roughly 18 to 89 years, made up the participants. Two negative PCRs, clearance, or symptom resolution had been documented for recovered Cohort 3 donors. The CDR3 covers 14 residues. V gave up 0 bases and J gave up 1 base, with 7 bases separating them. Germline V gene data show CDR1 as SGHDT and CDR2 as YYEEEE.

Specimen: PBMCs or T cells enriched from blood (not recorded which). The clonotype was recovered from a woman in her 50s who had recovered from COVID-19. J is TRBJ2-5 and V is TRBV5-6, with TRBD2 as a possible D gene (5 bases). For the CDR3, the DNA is TGTGCCAGCAGCTTGGCCGGGGTCCAAGAGACCCAGTACTTC. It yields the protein CASSLAGVQETQYF.